This T cell receptor beta chain was obtained from a study of OX40 agonist ivuxolimab in advanced cancers. Germline trimming cut 4 bases from V and 7 bases from J; bases unmatched to any gene: 9. The CDR3 is 14 residues long. Germline V gene lookup returns CDR1 MNHEY and CDR2 SVGAGI. The assay was immunoSEQ multiplex PCR, and TCRdb's table has in-frame clones only and misses some. The sample contains about 48,000 clones, around 74% of which appear only once. This sample comprised CD4+ or CD8+ T cells sorted from blood, obtained in a trial of the OX40 agonist ivuxolimab. This chain joins TRBV6-5 and TRBJ1-2; 7 nucleotides agree with TRBD1. This sequence was found in an adult with an advanced solid tumor such as melanoma, head and neck, liver or kidney cancer. The CDR3 loop reads CASSSSRGLLGYTF. CDR3 in DNA: TGTGCCAGCAGTTCCAGCAGGGGGTTGCTTGGCTACACCTTC.